This T cell receptor (beta chain) was captured in a study of blood T cells in healthy people across ages. Each sample provided at least 6 micrograms of extracted total RNA. Findings and limits, study-wide: Changes in expanded clonotypes were possibly confounded, as the CMV status of donors was unknown. Age brought a roughly linear fall in TCR beta diversity measured per million T cells.

A second PCR of roughly 7 to 11 cycles used a sample-barcoded 5' primer and a J-beta primer mix. One entry per CDR3 protein results from TCRdb running MiXCR on the 5' RACE reads. The data hold some 750,000 distinct CDR3 sequences, with about a fifth observed a single time. CDR1 is DFQATT, CDR2 SNEGSKA, per germline (reference sequence). CDR3 size: 12 residues. With V trimmed by 5 bases and J by 6 bases, 2 bases remained unmatched. Remarks on this clonotype: No antigen is known for it.

This clonotype was obtained from an older man in good health. The rearrangement joins TRBV20-1 to TRBJ2-3; 10 bases line up with TRBD2. Material for sequencing was blood. The CDR3 spells CSALAGADTQYF. CDR3 sequence (DNA): TGCAGTGCTCTAGCGGGAGCTGATACGCAGTATTTT.